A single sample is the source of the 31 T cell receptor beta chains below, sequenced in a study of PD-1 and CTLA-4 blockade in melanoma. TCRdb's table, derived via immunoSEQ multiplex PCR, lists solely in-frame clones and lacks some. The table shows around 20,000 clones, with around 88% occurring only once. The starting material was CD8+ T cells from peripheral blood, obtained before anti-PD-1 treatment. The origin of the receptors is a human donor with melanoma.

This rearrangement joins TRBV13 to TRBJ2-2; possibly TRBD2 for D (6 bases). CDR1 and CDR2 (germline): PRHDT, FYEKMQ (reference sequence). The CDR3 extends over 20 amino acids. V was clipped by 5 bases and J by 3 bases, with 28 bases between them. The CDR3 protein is CASSQRTQEGQGLDTGELFF. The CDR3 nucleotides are TGTGCCAGCAGCCAGCGTACACAAGAAGGCCAGGGACTGGACACCGGGGAGCTGTTTTTT.

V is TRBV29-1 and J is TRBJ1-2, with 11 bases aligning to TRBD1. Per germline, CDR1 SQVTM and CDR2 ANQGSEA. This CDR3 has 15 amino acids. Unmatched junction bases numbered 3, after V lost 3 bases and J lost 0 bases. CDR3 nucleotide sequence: TGCAGCGTTGAGGGACAGGGGGAGACTAACTATGGCTACACCTTC. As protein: CSVEGQGETNYGYTF.

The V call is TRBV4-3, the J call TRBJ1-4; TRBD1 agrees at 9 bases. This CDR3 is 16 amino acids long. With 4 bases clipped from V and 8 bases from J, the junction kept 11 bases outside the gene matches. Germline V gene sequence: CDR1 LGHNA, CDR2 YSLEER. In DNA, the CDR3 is TGCGCCAGCAGCCTGAACAGGGGGCCGAGCGTGGAAAAACTGTTTTTT. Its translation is CASSLNRGPSVEKLFF.

CDR3 sequence: CASSQDGLAITETADTQYF. DNA of the CDR3: TGTGCCAGCAGCCAAGACGGACTAGCTATAACCGAAACGGCAGATACGCAGTATTTT. J is TRBJ2-3 and V is TRBV4-2; 8 positions agree with TRBD2. V lost 0 bases and J lost 4; bases outside the gene matches: 15. The CDR3 consists of 19 residues. Germline CDR1 LGHNA, CDR2 YNFKEQ.

CDR3 DNA sequence: TGTGCCAGCAGTTTATCTGGTGGTAGCAATCAGCCCCAGCATTTT. It yields the protein CASSLSGGSNQPQHF. The chain uses TRBV27 and TRBJ1-5; D is undetermined. Between the trimmed V and J ends, which lost 0 bases and 0 bases, there was a span of 6 bases. The CDR3 covers 15 residues. Germline V gene sequence: CDR1 MNHEY, CDR2 SMNVEV (reference sequence).

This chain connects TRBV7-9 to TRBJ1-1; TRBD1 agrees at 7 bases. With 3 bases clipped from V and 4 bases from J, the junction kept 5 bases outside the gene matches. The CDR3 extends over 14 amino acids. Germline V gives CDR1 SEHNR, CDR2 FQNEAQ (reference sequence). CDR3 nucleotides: TGTGCCAGCAGCTTGAACAGGGGTTTCACTGAAGCTTTCTTT. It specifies CASSLNRGFTEAFF.

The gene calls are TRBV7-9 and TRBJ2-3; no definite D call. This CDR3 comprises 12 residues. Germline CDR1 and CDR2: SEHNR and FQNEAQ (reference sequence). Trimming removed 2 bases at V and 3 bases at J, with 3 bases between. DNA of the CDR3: TGTGCCAGCAGCTTATTGACAGATACGCAGTATTTT. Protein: CASSLLTDTQYF.

The CDR3, as DNA: TGTGCCTGGGACCTAGGCAATGAGCAGTTCTTC. Translating it yields CAWDLGNEQFF. V usage is TRBV30 and J usage is TRBJ2-1, with D uncertain. The CDR3 contains 11 residues. Germline values: CDR1 GTSNPN, CDR2 SVGIG (reference sequence). V was trimmed by 5 bases and J by 6 bases, leaving 8 bases between them.

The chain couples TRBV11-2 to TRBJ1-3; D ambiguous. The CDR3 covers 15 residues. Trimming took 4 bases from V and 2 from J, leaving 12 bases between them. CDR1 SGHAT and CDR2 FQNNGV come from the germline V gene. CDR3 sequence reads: CASSSFNWTGNTIYF. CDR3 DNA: TGTGCCAGCAGCTCCTTTAACTGGACTGGAAACACCATATATTTT. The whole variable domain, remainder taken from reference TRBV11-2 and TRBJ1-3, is EAGVAQSPRYKIIEKRQSVAFWCNPISGHATLYWYQQILGQGPKLLIQFQNNGVVDDSQLPKDRFSAERLKGVDSTLKIQPAKLEDSAVYLCASSSFNWTGNTIYFGEGSWLTVV.

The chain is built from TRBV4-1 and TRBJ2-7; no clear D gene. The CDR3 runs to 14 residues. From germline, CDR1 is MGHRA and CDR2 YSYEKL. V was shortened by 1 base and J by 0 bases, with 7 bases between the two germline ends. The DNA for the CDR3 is TGCGCCAGCAGCCAAGGAGCAGTCTCCTACGAGCAGTACTTC. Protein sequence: CASSQGAVSYEQYF.

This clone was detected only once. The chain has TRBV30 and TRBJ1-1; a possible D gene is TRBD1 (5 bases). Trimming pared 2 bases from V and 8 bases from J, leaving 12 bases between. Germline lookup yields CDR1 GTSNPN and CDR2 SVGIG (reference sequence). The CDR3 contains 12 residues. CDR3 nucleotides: TGTGCCTGGAGTTGGACGGGACGCGAAGCTTTCTTT. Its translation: CAWSWTGREAFF.

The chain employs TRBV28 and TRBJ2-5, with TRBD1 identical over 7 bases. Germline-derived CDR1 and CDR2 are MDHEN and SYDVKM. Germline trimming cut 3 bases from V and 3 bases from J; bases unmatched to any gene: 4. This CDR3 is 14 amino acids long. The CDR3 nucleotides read TGTGCCAGCAGTTTGGCAGGGGGAGAAGAGACCCAGTACTTC. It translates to CASSLAGGEETQYF.

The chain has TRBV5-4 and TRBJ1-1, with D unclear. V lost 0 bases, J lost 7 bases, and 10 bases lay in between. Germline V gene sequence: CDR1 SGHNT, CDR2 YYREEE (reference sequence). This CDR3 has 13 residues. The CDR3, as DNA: TGTGCCAGCAGCTTGGAGAGGCGTGATGAAGCTTTCTTT. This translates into CASSLERRDEAFF.

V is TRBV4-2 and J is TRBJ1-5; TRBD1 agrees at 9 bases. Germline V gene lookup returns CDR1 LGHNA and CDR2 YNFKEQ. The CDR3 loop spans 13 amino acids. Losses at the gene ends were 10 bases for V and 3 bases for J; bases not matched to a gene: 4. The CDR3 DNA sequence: TGTGCCACCGGGACAGGGAACAATCAGCCCCAGCATTTT. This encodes CATGTGNNQPQHF.

The CDR3 protein is CASSYLSQDYTDTQYF. The CDR3 bases are TGTGCCAGCAGTTACCTCTCCCAGGACTACACAGATACGCAGTATTTT. The rearrangement uses TRBV6-2 or TRBV6-3 and TRBJ2-3, with a possible D match to TRBD2 (6 bases). V gave up 2 bases and J gave up 2 bases, with 14 bases separating them. CDR1 and CDR2 (germline): MNHEY, SVGEGT. CDR3 size: 16 residues.

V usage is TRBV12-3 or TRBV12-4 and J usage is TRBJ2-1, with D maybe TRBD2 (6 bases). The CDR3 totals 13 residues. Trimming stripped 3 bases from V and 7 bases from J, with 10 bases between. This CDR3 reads CASSFREWNEQFF. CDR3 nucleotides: TGTGCCAGCAGTTTCCGGGAGTGGAATGAGCAGTTCTTC.

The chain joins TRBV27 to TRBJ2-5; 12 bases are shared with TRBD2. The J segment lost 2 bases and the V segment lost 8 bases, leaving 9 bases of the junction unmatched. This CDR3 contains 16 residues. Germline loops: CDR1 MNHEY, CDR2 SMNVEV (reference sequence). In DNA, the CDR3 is TGTGCCAGCGGCCTTCGACTAGCGGGGGAGCAAGAGACCCAGTACTTC. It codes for CASGLRLAGEQETQYF.

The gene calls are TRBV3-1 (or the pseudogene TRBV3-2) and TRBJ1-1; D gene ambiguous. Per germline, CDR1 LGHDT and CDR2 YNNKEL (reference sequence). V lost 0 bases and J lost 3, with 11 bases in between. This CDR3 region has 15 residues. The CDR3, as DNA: TGTGCCAGCAGCCAAGACGGCGGTGCCTACACTGAAGCTTTCTTT. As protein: CASSQDGGAYTEAFF.

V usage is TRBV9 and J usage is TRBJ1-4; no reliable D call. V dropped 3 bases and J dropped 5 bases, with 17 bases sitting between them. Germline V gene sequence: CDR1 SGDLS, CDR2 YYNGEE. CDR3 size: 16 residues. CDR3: CASSEGQSKGNEKLFF. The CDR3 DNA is TGTGCCAGCAGCGAGGGCCAGAGTAAGGGCAATGAAAAACTGTTTTTT.

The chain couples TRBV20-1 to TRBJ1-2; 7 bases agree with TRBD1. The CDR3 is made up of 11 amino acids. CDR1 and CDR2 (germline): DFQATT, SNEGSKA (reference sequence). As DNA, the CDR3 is TGCAGGTCCGACAGGGCCAATGGCTACACCTTC. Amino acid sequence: CRSDRANGYTF.

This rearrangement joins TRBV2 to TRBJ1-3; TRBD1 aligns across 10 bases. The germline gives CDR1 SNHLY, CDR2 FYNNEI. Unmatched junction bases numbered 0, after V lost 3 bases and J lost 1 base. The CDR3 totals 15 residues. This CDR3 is CASSEGQGSGNTIYF. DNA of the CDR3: TGTGCCAGCAGTGAGGGACAGGGGTCTGGAAACACCATATATTTT. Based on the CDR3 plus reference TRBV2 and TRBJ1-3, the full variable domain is EPEVTQTPSHQVTQMGQEVILRCVPISNHLYFYWYRQILGQKVEFLVSFYNNEISEKSEIFDDQFSVERPDGSNFTLKIRSTKLEDSAMYFCASSEGQGSGNTIYFGEGSWLTVV.

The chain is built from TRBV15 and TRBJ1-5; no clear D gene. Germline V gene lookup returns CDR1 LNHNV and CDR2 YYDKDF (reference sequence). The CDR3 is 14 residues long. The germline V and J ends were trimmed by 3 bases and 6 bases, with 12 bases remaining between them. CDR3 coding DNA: TGTGCCACCAGCAGTCTAGGGTTGGGTCAGCCCCAGCATTTT. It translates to CATSSLGLGQPQHF.

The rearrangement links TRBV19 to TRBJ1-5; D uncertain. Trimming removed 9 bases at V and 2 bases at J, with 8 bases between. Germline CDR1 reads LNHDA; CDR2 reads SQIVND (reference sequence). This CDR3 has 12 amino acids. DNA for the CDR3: TGTGCCAGCAGCGGGGGCAATCAGCCCCAGCATTTT. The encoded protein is CASSGGNQPQHF.

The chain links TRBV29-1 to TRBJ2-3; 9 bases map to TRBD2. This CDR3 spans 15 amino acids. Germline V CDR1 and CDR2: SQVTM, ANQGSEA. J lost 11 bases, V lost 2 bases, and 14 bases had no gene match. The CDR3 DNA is TGCAGCGTTGAAACGGTGGAGACTAGCGGAATACAGCAGTATTTT. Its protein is CSVETVETSGIQQYF.

This chain's CDR3 is CASSLRTGYTEAFF. The CDR3 coding sequence is TGTGCCAGCAGCTTACGGACAGGTTACACTGAAGCTTTCTTT. The rearrangement joins TRBV5-4 to TRBJ1-1; 7 bases agree with TRBD1. V lost 2 bases to trimming and J lost 3 bases; unmatched junction nucleotides: 4. The CDR3 is 14 residues long. Germline-derived CDR1 and CDR2 are SGHNT and YYREEE (reference sequence).

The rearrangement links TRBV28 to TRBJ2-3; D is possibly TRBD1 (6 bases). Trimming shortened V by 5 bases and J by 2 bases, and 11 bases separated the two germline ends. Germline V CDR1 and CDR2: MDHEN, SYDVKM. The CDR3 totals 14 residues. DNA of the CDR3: TGTGCCAGCAGTACCAGGGGAGACACAGATACGCAGTATTTT. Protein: CASSTRGDTDTQYF.

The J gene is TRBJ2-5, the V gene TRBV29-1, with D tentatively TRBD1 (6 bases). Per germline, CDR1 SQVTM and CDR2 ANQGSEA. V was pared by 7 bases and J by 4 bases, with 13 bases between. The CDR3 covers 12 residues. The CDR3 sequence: CSARGLGETQYF. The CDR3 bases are TGCAGCGCCAGGGGCCTCGGAGAGACCCAGTACTTC.

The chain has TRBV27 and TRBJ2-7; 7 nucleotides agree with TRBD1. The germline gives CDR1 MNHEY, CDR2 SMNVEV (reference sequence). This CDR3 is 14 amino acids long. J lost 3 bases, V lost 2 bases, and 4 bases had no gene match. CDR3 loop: CASSLGTAVYEQYF. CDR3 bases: TGTGCCAGCAGTTTAGGGACAGCCGTCTACGAGCAGTACTTC.

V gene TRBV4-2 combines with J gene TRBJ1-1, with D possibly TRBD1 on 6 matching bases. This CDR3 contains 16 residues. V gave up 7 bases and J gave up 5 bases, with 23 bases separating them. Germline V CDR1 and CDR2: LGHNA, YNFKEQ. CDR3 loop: CASIQITGGPGTEAFF. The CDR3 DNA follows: TGTGCCAGCATTCAGATTACCGGGGGGCCGGGGACTGAAGCTTTCTTT.

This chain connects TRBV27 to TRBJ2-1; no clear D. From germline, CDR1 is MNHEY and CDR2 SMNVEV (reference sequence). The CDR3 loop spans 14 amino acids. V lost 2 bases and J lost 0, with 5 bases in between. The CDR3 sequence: CASSLTSSYNEQFF. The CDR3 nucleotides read TGTGCCAGCAGTTTAACCAGCTCCTACAATGAGCAGTTCTTC.

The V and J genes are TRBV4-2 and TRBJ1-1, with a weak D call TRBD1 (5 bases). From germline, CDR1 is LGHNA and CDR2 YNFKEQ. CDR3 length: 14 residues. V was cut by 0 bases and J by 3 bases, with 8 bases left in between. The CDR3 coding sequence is TGTGCCAGCAGCCAAGATGGGGGGGACACTGAAGCTTTCTTT. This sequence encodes CASSQDGGDTEAFF.